Following are 20 T cell receptor beta chains from one sample sequenced in a study of blood T cell repertoires in COVID-19. Libraries were prepared by immunoSEQ multiplex PCR; TCRdb keeps only in-frame clonotypes and omits some of them. In the table there are about 380,000 clones, about 87% of which are singletons. The sample taken for sequencing was PBMCs or T cells enriched from blood (not recorded which). Receptor source: a man in his thirties or forties who had recovered from COVID-19.

The chain joins TRBV30 to TRBJ2-7; D gene uncertain. V lost 2 bases and J 2 bases, leaving 16 bases between the germline ends. This CDR3 has 15 amino acids. CDR1 and CDR2 from the germline V gene are GTSNPN and SVGIG (reference sequence). CDR3: CAWSLVGSRPYEQYF. The CDR3 nucleotides read TGTGCCTGGAGTCTCGTGGGCTCCCGACCCTACGAGCAGTACTTC.

This clone has a single count. This sequence joins TRBV6-5 and TRBJ2-7, with a weak D call TRBD1 (6 bases). The CDR3 loop spans 13 amino acids. Germline-derived CDR1 and CDR2 are MNHEY and SVGAGI. Between the trimmed V and J ends, which lost 3 bases and 7 bases, there was a span of 13 bases. The CDR3 coding sequence is TGTGCCAGCAGTTATTTAGGGGGAAAGGAGCAGTACTTC. Protein sequence: CASSYLGGKEQYF.

In this sample, this clone turned up a few times. The CDR3 here is CASSEKGAGGYTF. In DNA, the CDR3 is TGTGCCAGCAGTGAAAAAGGGGCTGGTGGCTACACCTTC. V gene TRBV25-1 combines with J gene TRBJ1-2; D perhaps matches TRBD1 (5 bases). Trimming left V 2 bases short and J 7 bases short, with 11 bases between. The CDR3 extends over 13 amino acids. The V gene's germline CDR1 is MGHDK and CDR2 SYGVNS.

The chain carries TRBV25-1 and TRBJ2-5, with D possibly TRBD2 on 6 matching bases. The length of the CDR3 is 16 residues. Germline lookup yields CDR1 MGHDK and CDR2 SYGVNS. V was cut by 1 base and J by 2 bases, with 14 bases left in between. The CDR3 bases are TGTGCCAGCAGTGAATGGGAAGGGGCGGGACAAGAGACCCAGTACTTC. Translation gives CASSEWEGAGQETQYF.

There are a few counts of this clone. The chain employs TRBV30 and TRBJ1-2; D is undetermined. Trimming shortened V by 2 bases and J by 4 bases, and 8 bases separated the two germline ends. This CDR3 comprises 12 residues. Germline V lookup: CDR1 GTSNPN, CDR2 SVGIG (reference sequence). The CDR3 spells CAWSYISYGYTF. The CDR3 region has the DNA TGTGCCTGGAGTTATATTTCCTATGGCTACACCTTC. The full variable domain, in which reference TRBV30 and TRBJ1-2 provide the parts outside the CDR3, is SQTIHQWPATLVQPVGSPLSLECTVEGTSNPNLYWYRQAAGRGLQLLFYSVGIGQISSEVPQNLSASRPQDRQFILSSKKLLLSDSGFYLCAWSYISYGYTFGSGTRLTVV.

The chain joins TRBV30 to TRBJ1-6, with a tentative D call TRBD1 (6 bases). V was shortened by 0 bases and J by 4 bases, with 16 bases between the two germline ends. The germline CDR1 and CDR2 sequences are GTSNPN and SVGIG (reference sequence). The CDR3 consists of 17 residues. CDR3 nucleotide sequence: TGTGCCTGGAGTGTTGGGTTGGGGACACCTTATAATTCACCCCTCCACTTT. Protein sequence: CAWSVGLGTPYNSPLHF.

The chain couples TRBV7-2 to TRBJ1-3, with D possibly TRBD1 on 6 matching bases. The germline V and J ends were trimmed by 3 bases and 2 bases, with 14 bases remaining between them. The germline V gene encodes CDR1 SGHTA and CDR2 FQGNSA. The CDR3 runs 16 residues. CDR3 DNA sequence: TGTGCCAGCAGCTTGAGGACCCACAGGGCTGGAAACACCATATATTTT. As protein: CASSLRTHRAGNTIYF.

This CDR3 reads CASKRQGPSYEQYF. CDR3 bases: TGTGCCAGTAAACGGCAGGGGCCATCCTACGAGCAGTACTTC. This chain links TRBV19 with TRBJ2-7; D is possibly TRBD1 (6 bases). The CDR3 has 14 residues. CDR1 LNHDA and CDR2 SQIVND come from the germline V gene (reference sequence). Trimming took 7 bases from V and 1 from J, leaving 14 bases between them.

This chain connects TRBV28 to TRBJ2-2; 13 bases match TRBD2. The CDR3 is made up of 18 amino acids. Losses at the gene ends were 8 bases for V and 0 bases for J; bases not matched to a gene: 9. CDR1 MDHEN and CDR2 SYDVKM come from the germline V gene. CDR3 loop: CASAGGGLAGTNTGELFF. The CDR3 DNA reads TGTGCCAGCGCCGGTGGGGGACTAGCGGGAACGAACACCGGGGAGCTGTTTTTT.

The rearrangement links TRBV27 to TRBJ2-7, with TRBD1 identical over 7 bases. The CDR3 contains 13 residues. Germline V lookup: CDR1 MNHEY, CDR2 SMNVEV (reference sequence). Trimming cost V 7 bases and J 4 bases; bases outside gene matches: 7. CDR3 loop: CASTTGASYEQYF. The CDR3 nucleotides read TGTGCCAGCACAACAGGGGCTTCGTACGAGCAGTACTTC.

A single count supports this clone. The chain carries TRBV19 and TRBJ2-5, with D tentatively TRBD2 (5 bases). Looked up from germline, CDR1 is LNHDA and CDR2 is SQIVND (reference sequence). V was clipped by 11 bases and J by 5 bases, with 18 bases between them. The CDR3 has 13 amino acids. The CDR3 nucleotides are TGTGCCTCAACCCCGGACTTTGGGGAGACCCAGTACTTC. It translates to CASTPDFGETQYF.

To note about this clone: Being one base from a much bigger clone, this may be a read error. At the DNA level, this CDR3 is encoded by other sequences in the same sample as well. The chain uses TRBV5-6 and TRBJ2-7; D remains unclear. CDR1 and CDR2 (germline): SGHDT, YYEEEE. Trimming removed 1 base from V and 3 bases from J, with 2 bases in between. There are 11 residues in the CDR3. CDR3 in amino acids: CASSLYYEQYF. The CDR3 DNA is TGTGCCAGCAGCTTGTACTACGAGCAGTACTTC.

The chain is built from TRBV7-8 and TRBJ2-7, with 8 bases identical to TRBD1. V gave up 3 bases and J gave up 2 bases; unmatched junction bases: 18. The CDR3 is made up of 19 amino acids. CDR1 and CDR2 (germline): SGHVS, FQNEAQ. The CDR3, as DNA: TGTGCCAGCAGCTTTGCGACAGGGGTGAGATCCTCAGCCACCTACGAGCAGTACTTC. It yields the protein CASSFATGVRSSATYEQYF. The entire variable domain, with the rest obtained from reference TRBV7-8 and TRBJ2-7, is as follows: GAGVSQSPRYKVAKRGQDVALRCDPISGHVSLFWYQQALGQGPEFLTYFQNEAQLDKSGLPSDRFFAERPEGSVSTLKIQRTQQEDSAVYLCASSFATGVRSSATYEQYFGPGTRLTVT.

The rearrangement uses TRBV10-3 and TRBJ1-1, with no clear D. CDR1 ENHRY and CDR2 SYGVKD come from the germline V gene. This CDR3 comprises 15 residues. Trimming took off 6 bases at V and 0 bases at J, with 14 bases between the two ends. This chain's CDR3 is CAISPLWAMNTEAFF. The DNA for the CDR3 is TGTGCCATCAGCCCCCTCTGGGCCATGAACACTGAAGCTTTCTTT.

The chain is built from TRBV3-1 (or the pseudogene TRBV3-2) and TRBJ1-5, with D possibly matching TRBD1 (6 bases). This CDR3 comprises 15 residues. Trimming cost V 1 base and J 6 bases, with 13 bases left between them. In germline, CDR1 is LGHDT, CDR2 YNNKEL (reference sequence). Written as DNA, the CDR3 is TGTGCCAGCAGCCAAGGAGGAAGGGGGAGTCAGCCCCAGCATTTT. Its protein is CASSQGGRGSQPQHF.

The chain couples TRBV10-3 to TRBJ1-6; possibly TRBD1 for D (6 bases). This CDR3 has 13 amino acids. Germline V CDR1 and CDR2: ENHRY, SYGVKD. V shed 6 bases and J shed 7 bases, with 10 bases lying between them. For the CDR3, the DNA is TGTGCCATCAGCCAGGGGACGAATTCACCCCTCCACTTT. Protein: CAISQGTNSPLHF.

The table lists this clone with a few counts. The chain has TRBV6-6 and TRBJ1-3; 11 bases match TRBD1. The V gene end was trimmed by 5 bases and the J gene end by 3 bases; junction bases not matched to a gene: 21. Looked up from germline, CDR1 is MNHNY and CDR2 is SVGAGI (reference sequence). The CDR3 has 21 residues. CDR3 region: CASSPRSDYLDRGLDGNTIYF. The DNA for the CDR3 is TGTGCCAGCAGTCCCCGCTCCGACTACCTGGACAGGGGGCTTGATGGAAACACCATATATTTT.

The J gene is TRBJ2-4, the V gene TRBV9, with D perhaps matching TRBD2 (6 bases). This CDR3 region has 15 residues. Germline values: CDR1 SGDLS, CDR2 YYNGEE. The V end lost 0 bases, the J end lost 0 bases, and 7 bases lay between the germline ends. The CDR3 protein is CASSVGGVAKNIQYF. In DNA, the CDR3 is TGTGCCAGCAGCGTAGGCGGGGTAGCCAAAAACATTCAGTACTTC.

The chain joins TRBV18 to TRBJ2-5; D is possibly TRBD2 (6 bases). V was cut by 0 bases and J by 5 bases, with 13 bases left in between. This CDR3 is 15 amino acids long. Germline V gene sequence: CDR1 KGHSH, CDR2 LQKENI. The CDR3 nucleotides read TGTGCCAGCTCACCACCGCCAGGGAGGCGCGAGACCCAGTACTTC. It encodes CASSPPPGRRETQYF.

The J gene is TRBJ2-5, the V gene TRBV2; D remains ambiguous. CDR1 and CDR2 from the germline V gene are SNHLY and FYNNEI. There are 14 residues in the CDR3. V was pared by 7 bases and J by 10 bases, with 22 bases between. This chain's CDR3 is CASIHPYFLPHQYF. The DNA for the CDR3 is TGTGCCAGCATCCATCCCTATTTCTTACCTCACCAGTACTTC.